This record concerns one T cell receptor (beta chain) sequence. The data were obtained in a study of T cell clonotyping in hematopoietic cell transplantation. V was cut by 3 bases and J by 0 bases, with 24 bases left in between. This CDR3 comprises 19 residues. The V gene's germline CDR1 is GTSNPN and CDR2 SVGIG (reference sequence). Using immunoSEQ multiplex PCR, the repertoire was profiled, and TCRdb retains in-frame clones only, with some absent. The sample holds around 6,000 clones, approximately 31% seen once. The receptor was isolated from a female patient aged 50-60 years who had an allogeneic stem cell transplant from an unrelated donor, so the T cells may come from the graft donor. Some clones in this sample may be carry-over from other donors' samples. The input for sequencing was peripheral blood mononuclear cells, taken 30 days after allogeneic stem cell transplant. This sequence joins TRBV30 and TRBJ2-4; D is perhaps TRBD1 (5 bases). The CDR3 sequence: CAWSRLVGQVVPAKNIQYF. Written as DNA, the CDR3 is TGTGCCTGGAGCCGTCTTGTGGGGCAGGTTGTCCCAGCCAAAAACATTCAGTACTTC.